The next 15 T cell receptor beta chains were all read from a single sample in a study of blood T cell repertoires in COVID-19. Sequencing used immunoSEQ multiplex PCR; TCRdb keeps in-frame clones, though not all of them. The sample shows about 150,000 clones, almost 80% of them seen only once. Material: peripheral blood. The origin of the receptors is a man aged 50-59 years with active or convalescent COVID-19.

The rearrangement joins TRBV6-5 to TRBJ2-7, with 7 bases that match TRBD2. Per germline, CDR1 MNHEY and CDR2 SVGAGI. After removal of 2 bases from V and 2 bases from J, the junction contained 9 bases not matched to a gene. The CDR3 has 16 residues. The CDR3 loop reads CASSYREGAGPYEQYF. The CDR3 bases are TGTGCCAGCAGTTACAGGGAGGGTGCTGGACCCTACGAGCAGTACTTC.

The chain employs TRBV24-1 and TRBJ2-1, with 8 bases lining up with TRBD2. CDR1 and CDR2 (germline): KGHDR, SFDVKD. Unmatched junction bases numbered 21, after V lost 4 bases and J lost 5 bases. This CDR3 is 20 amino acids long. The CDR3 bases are TGTGCCACCAGTGACATACAGGGAAGAGGTACTAGCGGTGGGAACAATGAGCAGTTCTTC. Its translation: CATSDIQGRGTSGGNNEQFF.

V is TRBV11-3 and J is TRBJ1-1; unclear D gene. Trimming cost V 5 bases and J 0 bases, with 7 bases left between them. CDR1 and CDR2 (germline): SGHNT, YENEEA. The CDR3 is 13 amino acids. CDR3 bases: TGTGCCAGCAGCCTACGGGTGAACACTGAAGCTTTCTTT. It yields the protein CASSLRVNTEAFF.

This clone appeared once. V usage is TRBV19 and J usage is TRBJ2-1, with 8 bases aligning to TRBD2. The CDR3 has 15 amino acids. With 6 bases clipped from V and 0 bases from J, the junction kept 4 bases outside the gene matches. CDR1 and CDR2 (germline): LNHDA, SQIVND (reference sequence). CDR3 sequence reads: CASRGSGSSYNEQFF. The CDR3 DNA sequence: TGTGCCAGTAGGGGGAGCGGGAGCTCCTACAATGAGCAGTTCTTC.

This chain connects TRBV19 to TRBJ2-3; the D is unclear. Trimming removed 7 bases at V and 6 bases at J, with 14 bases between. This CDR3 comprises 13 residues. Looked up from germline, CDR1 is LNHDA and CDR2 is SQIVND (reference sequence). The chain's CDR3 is CASTNLDGDTQYF. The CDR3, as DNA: TGTGCCAGTACCAACCTCGATGGCGATACGCAGTATTTT.

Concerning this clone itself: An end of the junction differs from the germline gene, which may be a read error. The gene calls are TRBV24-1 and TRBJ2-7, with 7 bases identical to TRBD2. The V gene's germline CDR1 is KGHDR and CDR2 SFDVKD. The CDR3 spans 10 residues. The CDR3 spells CATGGEGGDF. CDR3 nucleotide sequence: TGTGCCACGGGGGGTGAGGGAGGGGACTTC.

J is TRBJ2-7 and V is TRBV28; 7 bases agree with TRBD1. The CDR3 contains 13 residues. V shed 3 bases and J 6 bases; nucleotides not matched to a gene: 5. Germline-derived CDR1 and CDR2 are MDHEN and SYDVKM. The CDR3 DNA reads TGTGCCAGCAGTTTTAGGGCAGGGGGCGAGCAGTACTTC. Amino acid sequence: CASSFRAGGEQYF.

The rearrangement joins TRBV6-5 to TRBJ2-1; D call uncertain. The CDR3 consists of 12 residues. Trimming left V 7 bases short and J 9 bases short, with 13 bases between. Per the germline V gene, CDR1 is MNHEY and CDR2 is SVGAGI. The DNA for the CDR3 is TGTGCCAGCACTACCGGCGGCGGTGAGCAGTTCTTC. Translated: CASTTGGGEQFF.

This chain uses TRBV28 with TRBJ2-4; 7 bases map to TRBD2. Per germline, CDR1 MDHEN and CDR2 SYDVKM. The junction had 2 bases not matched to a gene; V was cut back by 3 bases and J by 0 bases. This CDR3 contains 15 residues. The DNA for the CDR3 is TGTGCCAGCAGTTTGGGGGGGGTAGCCAAAAACATTCAGTACTTC. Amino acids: CASSLGGVAKNIQYF. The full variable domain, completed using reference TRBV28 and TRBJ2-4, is DVKVTQSSRYLVKRTGEKVFLECVQDMDHENMFWYRQDPGLGLRLIYFSYDVKMKEKGDIPEGYSVSREKKERFSLILESASTNQTSMYLCASSLGGVAKNIQYFGAGTRLSVL.

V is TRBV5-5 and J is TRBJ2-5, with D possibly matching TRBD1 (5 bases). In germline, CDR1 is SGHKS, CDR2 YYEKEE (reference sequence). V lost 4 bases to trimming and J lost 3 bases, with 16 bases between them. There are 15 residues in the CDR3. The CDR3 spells CASSQDRPREETQYF. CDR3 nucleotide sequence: TGTGCCAGCAGCCAAGACAGACCTCGAGAAGAGACCCAGTACTTC.

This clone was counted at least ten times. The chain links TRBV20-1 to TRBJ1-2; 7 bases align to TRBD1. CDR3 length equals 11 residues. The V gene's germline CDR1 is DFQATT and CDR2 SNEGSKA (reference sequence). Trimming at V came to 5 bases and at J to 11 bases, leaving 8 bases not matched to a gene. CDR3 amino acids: CSAEPGTDYTF. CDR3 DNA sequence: TGCAGTGCTGAACCCGGGACAGATTACACCTTC.

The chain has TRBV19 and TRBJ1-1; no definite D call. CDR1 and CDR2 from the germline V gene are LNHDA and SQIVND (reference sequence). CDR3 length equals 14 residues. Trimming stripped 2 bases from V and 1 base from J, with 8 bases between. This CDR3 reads CASSIRRENTEAFF. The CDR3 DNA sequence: TGTGCCAGTAGTATAAGGCGGGAGAACACTGAAGCTTTCTTT.

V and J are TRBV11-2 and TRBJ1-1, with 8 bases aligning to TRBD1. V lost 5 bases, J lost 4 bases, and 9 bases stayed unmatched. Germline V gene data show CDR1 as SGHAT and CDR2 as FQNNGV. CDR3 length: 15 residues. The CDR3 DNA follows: TGTGCCAGCAGCGCGACAGGGGTTGAAGGCACTGAAGCTTTCTTT. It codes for CASSATGVEGTEAFF.

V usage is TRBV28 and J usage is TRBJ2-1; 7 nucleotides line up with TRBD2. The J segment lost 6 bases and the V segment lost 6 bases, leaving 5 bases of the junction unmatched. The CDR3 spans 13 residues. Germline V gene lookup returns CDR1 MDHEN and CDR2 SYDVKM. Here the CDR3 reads CASRTSRINEQFF. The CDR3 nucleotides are TGTGCCAGCAGGACTAGCAGAATCAATGAGCAGTTCTTC.

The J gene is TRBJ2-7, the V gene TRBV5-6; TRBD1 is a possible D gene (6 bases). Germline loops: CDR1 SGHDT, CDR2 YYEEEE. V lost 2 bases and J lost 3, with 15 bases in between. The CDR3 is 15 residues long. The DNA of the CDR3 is TGTGCCAGCAGCTTCTCTTATGCACAGGGCTACGAGCAGTACTTC. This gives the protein CASSFSYAQGYEQYF.